Listed here are 27 T cell receptor beta chains from one sample, sequenced in a study of human T cells and chemical hapten exposure. MiXCR was run by TCRdb on the RACE reads, yielding one entry per CDR3 protein. This table has 90,000 to 120,000 distinct CDR3 sequences, 9.5% to 11% appearing once. Stated time point: patch test 1, 2 weeks after DPC sensitization. Treatment in this sample: therapeutic diphenylcyclopropenone sensitization with weekly scalp DPC. This specimen was whole blood, taken in connection with sensitization to the hapten diphenylcyclopropenone (DPC). The receptors were gathered from a woman aged 40 to 50 with alopecia areata. Some clones in this sample may be carry-over from other donors' samples.

This clonotype occurred many times. This chain connects TRBV5-1 to TRBJ2-7; 8 nucleotides align to TRBD1. The trim removed 4 bases at V and 7 bases at J, leaving 7 bases unmatched. The CDR3 extends over 13 amino acids. CDR1 and CDR2 (germline): SGHRS, YFSETQ. Here the CDR3 DNA reads TGCGCCAGCAGCCGGACAGGGTCAGGGGAGCAGTACTTC. Encoded protein: CASSRTGSGEQYF.

This clonotype was counted between two and nine times. This CDR3 reads CASSLTPANYGYTF. CDR3 DNA: TGTGCCAGCAGTCTGACACCCGCTAACTATGGCTACACCTTC. This chain joins TRBV6-4 and TRBJ1-2; no clear D. The CDR3 has 14 amino acids. Trimming shortened V by 5 bases and J by 0 bases, and 10 bases separated the two germline ends. From germline, CDR1 is MRHNA and CDR2 SNTAGT.

This chain joins TRBV19 and TRBJ1-6; D remains unclear. Germline V gene lookup returns CDR1 LNHDA and CDR2 SQIVND (reference sequence). V was cut by 5 bases and J by 10 bases, with 15 bases left in between. The CDR3 spans 14 residues. In nucleotides, the CDR3 is TGTGCCAGTAGTGCGACTGCCGACCGCTCACCCCTCCACTTT. This gives the protein CASSATADRSPLHF.

There are many counts of this clonotype. CDR3 in amino acids: CASSYPLTGRGTEAFF. The DNA for the CDR3 is TGTGCCAGCAGTTACCCCCTTACAGGACGGGGCACTGAAGCTTTCTTT. This sequence joins TRBV6-2 or TRBV6-3 and TRBJ1-1; perhaps TRBD1 as D (5 bases). This CDR3 has 16 amino acids. In germline, CDR1 is MNHEY, CDR2 SVGEGT. V was clipped by 2 bases and J by 4 bases, with 17 bases between them.

The chain carries TRBV4-3 and TRBJ2-7, with D possibly matching TRBD1 (5 bases). The germline V gene has CDR1 LGHNA and CDR2 YSLEER. V lost 1 base to trimming and J lost 2 bases, with 9 bases between them. The CDR3 loop spans 14 amino acids. CDR3 amino acids: CASSQAQGAYEQYF. The CDR3 DNA follows: TGCGCCAGCAGCCAAGCCCAGGGCGCCTACGAGCAGTACTTC.

Many counts were recorded for this clonotype. The chain has TRBV9 and TRBJ2-5, with D uncertain. Germline assignment: CDR1 SGDLS and CDR2 YYNGEE. V lost 6 bases to trimming and J lost 1 base, with 13 bases between them. CDR3 length: 14 residues. The CDR3 DNA reads as TGTGCCAGCACCCTCAATTGGGGCCAAGAGACCCAGTACTTC. Amino acid sequence: CASTLNWGQETQYF.

Only a few counts were recorded for this clonotype. The chain links TRBV20-1 to TRBJ2-5; 13 nucleotides match TRBD2. The CDR3 runs 14 residues. With 8 bases clipped from V and 1 base from J, the junction kept 4 bases outside the gene matches. The V gene's germline CDR1 is DFQATT and CDR2 SNEGSKA (reference sequence). The CDR3 coding sequence is TGCAGTTTACTAGCGGGAGGGGGCCAAGAGACCCAGTACTTC. Translated, it gives CSLLAGGGQETQYF.

This clonotype was counted between two and nine times. The gene calls are TRBV11-2 and TRBJ2-5, with no clear D. The germline V and J ends were trimmed by 0 bases and 8 bases, with 13 bases remaining between them. The CDR3 spans 14 residues. The germline V gene encodes CDR1 SGHAT and CDR2 FQNNGV. The CDR3 DNA reads TGTGCCAGCAGCTTAGATCGGTCCTACCAAACCCAGTACTTC. Its translation is CASSLDRSYQTQYF.

This clonotype was counted at least ten times. This chain connects TRBV2 to TRBJ1-2; D gene ambiguous. CDR1 is SNHLY and CDR2 is FYNNEI in the germline V gene. V was clipped by 6 bases and J by 4 bases, with 15 bases between them. The CDR3 contains 14 residues. In nucleotides, the CDR3 is TGTGCCAGCAGGGCCGAAGCGGGCCGCTATGGCTACACCTTC. The encoded protein is CASRAEAGRYGYTF.

The chain couples TRBV20-1 to TRBJ1-4; 7 bases are a match to TRBD1. The CDR3 loop spans 15 amino acids. The V and J ends lost 5 bases and 3 bases, in that order; junction bases with no gene match: 9. Germline CDR1 reads DFQATT; CDR2 reads SNEGSKA (reference sequence). The CDR3 sequence is CSALRDSPPNEKLFF. The CDR3 region has the DNA TGCAGTGCTCTCCGGGACAGCCCACCTAATGAAAAACTGTTTTTT.

The chain uses TRBV6-5 and TRBJ2-3, with 9 bases identical to TRBD1. The CDR3 runs 14 residues. The germline V gene has CDR1 MNHEY and CDR2 SVGAGI. V gave up 2 bases and J gave up 6 bases; unmatched junction bases: 3. The CDR3 region has the DNA TGTGCCAGCAGTTACACAGGGGGCGCGGATACGCAGTATTTT. The encoded protein is CASSYTGGADTQYF.

Ten or more counts support this clonotype. CDR3 sequence: CASSPGTGRRRELWAYEQYF. The CDR3 region has the DNA TGCGCCAGCAGCCCAGGGACAGGGAGACGGCGGGAACTTTGGGCCTACGAGCAGTACTTC. The chain uses TRBV5-1 and TRBJ2-7, with 9 bases matching TRBD1. V shed 4 bases and J 2 bases; nucleotides not matched to a gene: 22. The CDR3 is 20 residues long. In germline, CDR1 is SGHRS, CDR2 YFSETQ. The entire variable domain, with the rest obtained from reference TRBV5-1 and TRBJ2-7, is as follows: KAGVTQTPRYLIKTRGQQVTLSCSPISGHRSVSWYQQTPGQGLQFLFEYFSETQRNKGNFPGRFSGRQFSNSRSEMNVSTLELGDSALYLCASSPGTGRRRELWAYEQYFGPGTRLTVT.

The J gene is TRBJ1-4, the V gene TRBV4-2; 7 nucleotides align to TRBD1. With 0 bases clipped from V and 2 bases from J, the junction kept 3 bases outside the gene matches. Per the germline V gene, CDR1 is LGHNA and CDR2 is YNFKEQ. This CDR3 region has 16 residues. CDR3 coding DNA: TGTGCCAGCAGCCAAGATTTGACAGGGACTAATGAAAAACTGTTTTTT. It is translated as CASSQDLTGTNEKLFF.

At least ten counts were recorded for this clonotype. V and J are TRBV5-4 and TRBJ1-3; maybe TRBD1 (5 bases). The CDR3 has 13 residues. Germline CDR1 SGHNT, CDR2 YYREEE (reference sequence). V lost 3 bases to trimming and J lost 2 bases, with 6 bases between them. CDR3 region: CASSSRAGNTIYF. The CDR3 nucleotides read TGTGCCAGCAGCTCCAGGGCTGGAAACACCATATATTTT.

This clonotype appeared many times. The chain uses TRBV7-8 and TRBJ2-5, with D perhaps TRBD1 or TRBD2 (5 bases each). CDR1 and CDR2 from the germline V gene are SGHVS and FQNEAQ. Between the trimmed V and J ends, which lost 4 bases and 7 bases, there was a span of 13 bases. The CDR3 sequence is 13 residues long. DNA for the CDR3: TGTGCCAGCAGCTCCCGTTGGGGGATGACCCAGTACTTC. It is translated as CASSSRWGMTQYF. Variable domain in full (rest from reference TRBV7-8 and TRBJ2-5): GAGVSQSPRYKVAKRGQDVALRCDPISGHVSLFWYQQALGQGPEFLTYFQNEAQLDKSGLPSDRFFAERPEGSVSTLKIQRTQQEDSAVYLCASSSRWGMTQYFGPGTRLLVL.

Many counts were recorded for this clonotype. The chain employs TRBV4-3 and TRBJ2-1, with a weak D call TRBD2 (5 bases). Germline V CDR1 and CDR2: LGHNA, YSLEER. Trimming took 0 bases from V and 3 from J, leaving 6 bases between them. The CDR3 contains 14 residues. CDR3 loop: CASSQDGDYNEQFF. The CDR3 region has the DNA TGCGCCAGCAGCCAAGACGGGGACTACAATGAGCAGTTCTTC.

This clonotype was counted many times. This sequence joins TRBV7-2 and TRBJ1-1; D gene unclear. In germline, CDR1 is SGHTA, CDR2 FQGNSA. The CDR3 loop spans 13 amino acids. V was cut by 6 bases and J by 2 bases, with 10 bases left in between. CDR3 DNA sequence: TGTGCCAGCAGACAAGATCGTAACACTGAAGCTTTCTTT. Encoded protein: CASRQDRNTEAFF.

The chain links TRBV28 to TRBJ2-7; D is perhaps TRBD2 (7 bases). The germline V and J ends were trimmed by 7 bases and 1 base, with 17 bases remaining between them. Germline values: CDR1 MDHEN, CDR2 SYDVKM. The CDR3 totals 15 residues. This CDR3 is CASTTQGGLSYEQYF. In DNA form, the CDR3 reads TGTGCCAGCACCACACAGGGAGGGTTATCCTACGAGCAGTACTTC. The full variable domain, its missing parts supplied by reference TRBV28 and TRBJ2-7, is DVKVTQSSRYLVKRTGEKVFLECVQDMDHENMFWYRQDPGLGLRLIYFSYDVKMKEKGDIPEGYSVSREKKERFSLILESASTNQTSMYLCASTTQGGLSYEQYFGPGTRLTVT.

This clonotype has only a few counts. This chain connects TRBV18 to TRBJ2-3; D remains ambiguous. From germline, CDR1 is KGHSH and CDR2 LQKENI. V was clipped by 6 bases and J by 0 bases, with 10 bases between them. The CDR3 loop spans 14 amino acids. Here the CDR3 reads CASSLQSSTDTQYF. The CDR3, as DNA: TGTGCCAGCTCCCTTCAGAGTAGCACAGATACGCAGTATTTT. Full variable domain (rest looked up from reference TRBV18 and TRBJ2-3): NAGVMQNPRHLVRRRGQEARLRCSPMKGHSHVYWYRQLPEEGLKFMVYLQKENIIDESGMPKERFSAEFPKEGPSILRIQQVVRGDSAAYFCASSLQSSTDTQYFGPGTRLTVL.

Worth noting for this clonotype: An end of the junction differs from the germline gene, which may be a read error. The chain combines TRBV9 with TRBJ2-7, with a weak D call TRBD2 (6 bases). This CDR3 has 16 amino acids. Per germline, CDR1 SGDLS and CDR2 YYNGEE. The CDR3 coding sequence is TGTTCCAGCAGCGCCCTAAATTCACTAGCCCCCGGCGAGCAGTACTTC. This gives the protein CSSSALNSLAPGEQYF.

This clonotype appeared a few times. The chain is built from TRBV7-8 and TRBJ1-1; possibly TRBD1 for D (6 bases). The germline CDR1 and CDR2 sequences are SGHVS and FQNEAQ. The CDR3 loop spans 17 amino acids. V was pared by 6 bases and J by 1 base, with 21 bases between. The CDR3 loop is CASSSTRGTPRNTEAFF. In DNA, the CDR3 is TGTGCCAGCAGTTCAACGAGGGGGACTCCCAGGAACACTGAAGCTTTCTTT. The full variable domain, in which reference TRBV7-8 and TRBJ1-1 provide the parts outside the CDR3, is GAGVSQSPRYKVAKRGQDVALRCDPISGHVSLFWYQQALGQGPEFLTYFQNEAQLDKSGLPSDRFFAERPEGSVSTLKIQRTQQEDSAVYLCASSSTRGTPRNTEAFFGQGTRLTVV.

This clonotype showed up just a few times. The genes are TRBV6-2 or TRBV6-3 and TRBJ2-5; 7 nucleotides line up with TRBD2. This CDR3 is built from 15 residues. Per the germline V gene, CDR1 is MNHEY and CDR2 is SVGEGT. J gave up 6 bases and V 1 base, and 8 bases lay outside the gene matches. The CDR3 loop is CASSYFRGGTKTQYF. CDR3 coding DNA: TGTGCCAGCAGTTACTTCCGCGGGGGTACGAAGACCCAGTACTTC.

This clonotype was seen repeatedly, ten times or more. The CDR3 nucleotides are TGTGCCAGCAGCTTAGGGCCTAGCGCCGCGGAGCAGTACTTC. Its translation: CASSLGPSAAEQYF. This sequence joins TRBV7-6 and TRBJ2-7; a possible D gene is TRBD2 (6 bases). CDR1 is SGHVS and CDR2 is FNYEAQ in the germline V gene. The CDR3 has 14 amino acids. Trimming removed 1 base from V and 7 bases from J, with 14 bases in between. The full variable domain, rest sourced from reference TRBV7-6 and TRBJ2-7, is GAGVSQSPRYKVTKRGQDVALRCDPISGHVSLYWYRQALGQGPEFLTYFNYEAQQDKSGLPNDRFSAERPEGSISTLTIQRTEQRDSAMYRCASSLGPSAAEQYFGPGTRLTVT.

The V and J genes are TRBV29-1 and TRBJ1-1, with 7 bases fitting TRBD1. Trimming took 6 bases from V and 8 from J; bases not matched to a gene: 6. The CDR3 length is 11 residues. CDR1 is SQVTM and CDR2 is ANQGSEA in the germline V gene. The CDR3 reads CSVPRDREAFF. For the CDR3, the DNA is TGCAGCGTCCCCCGGGACAGAGAAGCTTTCTTT.

The chain carries TRBV5-6 and TRBJ2-7, with D tentatively TRBD2 (5 bases). Trimming took off 1 base at V and 3 bases at J, with 11 bases between the two ends. In germline, CDR1 is SGHDT, CDR2 YYEEEE. The CDR3 has 14 residues. CDR3 amino acids: CASSLSGVFYEQYF. Here the CDR3 DNA reads TGTGCCAGCAGCTTGTCCGGGGTGTTCTACGAGCAGTACTTC.

This clonotype has ten or more counts. The V and J genes are TRBV13 and TRBJ2-2; D may be TRBD1 or TRBD2 (5 bases each). The CDR3 contains 17 residues. Trimming cost V 8 bases and J 5 bases, with 24 bases left between them. CDR1 and CDR2 from the germline V gene are PRHDT and FYEKMQ (reference sequence). The CDR3 here is CASRLGGGRGETGELFF. CDR3 bases: TGTGCCAGCCGCCTCGGAGGAGGAAGGGGCGAGACCGGGGAGCTGTTTTTT.

This sequence joins TRBV29-1 and TRBJ1-2; perhaps TRBD1 as D (6 bases). Germline CDR1 is SQVTM and CDR2 is ANQGSEA. Trimming pared 6 bases from V and 8 bases from J, leaving 19 bases between. The CDR3 length is 13 residues. The CDR3 spells CSVGDTWTEGYTF. The CDR3 DNA follows: TGCAGCGTCGGGGACACTTGGACGGAAGGCTACACCTTC.